Shown below are 11 T cell receptor beta chains from a single sample sequenced in a study of blood T cell repertoires in COVID-19. TCRdb keeps only in-frame clones here, not all; method: immunoSEQ multiplex PCR. The sample contains roughly 160,000 clones, around 82% of which appear only once. The sequencing input was peripheral blood. The receptor set was obtained from an elderly woman with active or convalescent COVID-19.

By proportion, this clone is medium-sized. The genes are TRBV5-1 and TRBJ1-2, with a weak D call TRBD1 (5 bases). The V and J ends lost 0 bases and 2 bases respectively, with 11 bases between them. CDR3 size: 15 residues. Germline V gives CDR1 SGHRS, CDR2 YFSETQ. This CDR3 is CASSLGGRANYGYTF. As DNA, the CDR3 is TGCGCCAGCAGCTTGGGCGGCAGGGCGAACTATGGCTACACCTTC.

This sequence joins TRBV5-1 and TRBJ2-2; TRBD1 matches at 11 bases. V dropped 4 bases and J dropped 6; count of bases not matched to a gene: 5. From germline, CDR1 is SGHRS and CDR2 YFSETQ. This CDR3 is built from 15 residues. CDR3 loop: CASSRGQGGPGELFF. The CDR3 DNA reads as TGCGCCAGCAGCCGGGGACAGGGGGGCCCCGGGGAGCTGTTTTTT. Together with reference TRBV5-1 and TRBJ2-2, the CDR3 gives the full variable domain: KAGVTQTPRYLIKTRGQQVTLSCSPISGHRSVSWYQQTPGQGLQFLFEYFSETQRNKGNFPGRFSGRQFSNSRSEMNVSTLELGDSALYLCASSRGQGGPGELFFGEGSRLTVL.

The J gene is TRBJ2-7, the V gene TRBV30; 10 nucleotides agree with TRBD1. With V trimmed by 3 bases and J by 3 bases, 5 bases remained unmatched. This CDR3 contains 14 residues. The germline V gene has CDR1 GTSNPN and CDR2 SVGIG (reference sequence). The CDR3 sequence is CAWRTRDRGYEQYF. The CDR3 DNA sequence: TGTGCCTGGAGGACCCGGGACAGGGGCTACGAGCAGTACTTC.

The chain links TRBV7-3 to TRBJ2-1; 7 positions match TRBD2. This CDR3 has 15 amino acids. Germline values: CDR1 SGHTA, CDR2 FQGTGA. Unmatched junction bases numbered 6, after V lost 3 bases and J lost 4 bases. CDR3 bases: TGTGCCAGCAGCTTGGTGGGCGGGGGTTACAATGAGCAGTTCTTC. Its protein product is CASSLVGGGYNEQFF.

The V call is TRBV6-6, the J call TRBJ2-1, with D possibly matching TRBD1 (6 bases). The CDR3 runs 14 residues. Trimming left V 4 bases short and J 5 bases short, with 12 bases between. In germline, CDR1 is MNHNY, CDR2 SVGAGI (reference sequence). In DNA, the CDR3 is TGTGCCAGCAGTTCGTCAGGGGACAACAATGAGCAGTTCTTC. This gives the protein CASSSSGDNNEQFF.

V usage is TRBV27 and J usage is TRBJ2-3, with D unresolved. Germline lookup yields CDR1 MNHEY and CDR2 SMNVEV (reference sequence). The CDR3 is 14 amino acids. Trimming removed 3 bases from V and 2 bases from J, with 9 bases in between. The CDR3 DNA reads TGTGCCAGCAGTTTTTACGGGTCCACAGATACGCAGTATTTT. Translating it yields CASSFYGSTDTQYF.

CDR3 sequence: CASSSLGSEIGEQYF. For the CDR3, the DNA is TGTGCCAGCAGCTCCCTAGGGAGTGAGATCGGCGAGCAGTACTTC. V is TRBV9 and J is TRBJ2-7; D perhaps matches TRBD2 (5 bases). The V gene lost 4 bases and the J gene lost 6 bases, with 20 bases spanning the gap. Germline V gene sequence: CDR1 SGDLS, CDR2 YYNGEE. This CDR3 region has 15 residues.

The chain combines TRBV30 with TRBJ2-1; 7 nucleotides agree with TRBD1. This CDR3 has 14 residues. Trimming at V came to 4 bases and at J to 4 bases, leaving 7 bases not matched to a gene. Germline CDR1 reads GTSNPN; CDR2 reads SVGIG (reference sequence). DNA of the CDR3: TGTGCCTGGACTCCTTACAGGGGATACAATGAGCAGTTCTTC. This translates into CAWTPYRGYNEQFF.

The J gene is TRBJ2-5, the V gene TRBV5-6, with TRBD1 identical over 9 bases. Germline V gene data show CDR1 as SGHDT and CDR2 as YYEEEE. V lost 4 bases and J lost 5; bases outside the gene matches: 9. This CDR3 has 15 residues. The DNA for the CDR3 is TGTGCCAGCAGCGGCGACAGGGGGTTCCGGGAGACCCAGTACTTC. It translates to CASSGDRGFRETQYF. Drawing the rest from reference TRBV5-6 and TRBJ2-5, the complete variable domain is DAGVTQSPTHLIKTRGQQVTLRCSPKSGHDTVSWYQQALGQGPQFIFQYYEEEERQRGNFPDRFSGHQFPNYSSELNVNALLLGDSALYLCASSGDRGFRETQYFGPGTRLLVL.

The chain recombines TRBV20-1 with TRBJ2-1, with D possibly being TRBD2 (5 bases). This CDR3 has 15 residues. Germline CDR1 DFQATT, CDR2 SNEGSKA (reference sequence). V was pared by 3 bases and J by 12 bases, with 24 bases between. For the CDR3, the DNA is TGCAGTGCTAGTTCGTCAAGAAACAGCCGGGGTGGGCAGTTCTTC. Translating gives CSASSSRNSRGGQFF.

In this sample, this clone turned up once. The chain combines TRBV19 with TRBJ1-1, with 8 bases that match TRBD1. The V and J ends lost 5 bases and 4 bases, in that order; junction bases with no gene match: 9. The germline V gene has CDR1 LNHDA and CDR2 SQIVND (reference sequence). This CDR3 has 15 residues. The CDR3 DNA sequence: TGTGCCAGTAGTCTCCAGGGGGCCGAAGGCACTGAAGCTTTCTTT. It codes for CASSLQGAEGTEAFF.